This TCR beta chain originates from a study of control samples from healthy donors and cancer patients. The germline V and J ends were trimmed by 8 bases and 5 bases, with 18 bases remaining between them. The CDR3 length is 14 residues. CDR1 ENHRY and CDR2 SYGVKD come from the germline V gene. Libraries were prepared by immunoSEQ multiplex PCR; TCRdb keeps only in-frame clonotypes and omits some of them. The top ten clones hold about 1.6% of a sample with around 200,000 clones, around 94% of them seen once. The sequencing input was blood. This chain uses TRBV10-3 with TRBJ1-1, with a weak D call TRBD1 (5 bases). The clonotype comes from a man in his fifties in good health. CDR3 protein: CAIGTTGRQTEAFF. In DNA form, the CDR3 reads TGTGCCATCGGGACCACGGGAAGACAGACTGAAGCTTTCTTT.